Listed here are 17 T cell receptor beta chains from one sample, sequenced in a study of cytomegalovirus exposure and HLA in healthy donors. Generated by immunoSEQ multiplex PCR, the TCRdb table keeps only in-frame clones and is missing some. This table holds approximately 160,000 clones, roughly 89% found once. Material: PBMCs. These receptors were obtained from a young woman in good health and CMV-seropositive.

The J gene is TRBJ2-3, the V gene TRBV6-1; D may be TRBD1 (5 bases). Germline loops: CDR1 MNHNS, CDR2 SASEGT. The CDR3 covers 15 residues. Trimming removed 9 bases at V and 2 bases at J, with 18 bases between. The CDR3 nucleotides read TGTGCCAGTCAAGCCCAGGGTTCCCTCACAGATACGCAGTATTTT. It codes for CASQAQGSLTDTQYF.

The chain links TRBV5-1 to TRBJ1-1, with D unclear. The CDR3 is 14 amino acids. Germline V gives CDR1 SGHRS, CDR2 YFSETQ. Trimming left V 0 bases short and J 0 bases short, with 6 bases between. The CDR3 DNA sequence: TGCGCCAGCAGCTTGGTGGCGGTGAACACTGAAGCTTTCTTT. This sequence encodes CASSLVAVNTEAFF.

The chain links TRBV6-6 to TRBJ2-2; D remains unclear. The CDR3 is 15 residues long. In germline, CDR1 is MNHNY, CDR2 SVGAGI (reference sequence). Trimming took off 1 base at V and 0 bases at J, with 6 bases between the two ends. The CDR3 protein is CASSYLRTNTGELFF. For the CDR3, the DNA is TGTGCCAGCAGTTACTTGCGTACGAACACCGGGGAGCTGTTTTTT.

The rearrangement links TRBV21-1 to TRBJ2-1; the table's D call, TRBD1, has no DNA check behind it. TRBV21-1 is marked as a pseudogene. This CDR3 spans 12 amino acids. CDR3 region: CAMDRGHNEQFF. CDR3 DNA sequence: TGTGCCATGGACAGGGGCCACAATGAGCAGTTCTTC.

The CDR3 bases are TGTGCCAGCAGCACTGGGTCGGGGGCTGGGGCCAACGTCCTGACTTTC. Translation: CASSTGSGAGANVLTF. The V gene is TRBV7-2, the J gene TRBJ2-6, with D maybe TRBD2 (6 bases). The CDR3 covers 16 residues. V dropped 5 bases and J dropped 2 bases, with 13 bases sitting between them. Germline V gene sequence: CDR1 SGHTA, CDR2 FQGNSA.

This rearrangement joins TRBV7-9 to TRBJ2-7; TRBD2 matches at 9 bases. The CDR3 loop spans 15 amino acids. With 8 bases clipped from V and 9 bases from J, the junction kept 17 bases outside the gene matches. CDR1 is SEHNR and CDR2 is FQNEAQ in the germline V gene (reference sequence). CDR3 sequence: CASRNVAGDPGRQYF. Here the CDR3 DNA reads TGTGCCAGCCGGAACGTAGCGGGAGATCCGGGGAGGCAGTACTTC.

The chain employs TRBV18 and TRBJ1-1, with D possibly matching TRBD1 (5 bases). The V gene lost 4 bases and the J gene lost 3 bases, with 12 bases spanning the gap. The CDR3 sequence is 14 residues long. Germline V gene data show CDR1 as KGHSH and CDR2 as LQKENI. The CDR3 sequence is CASSLGLADTEAFF. CDR3 sequence (DNA): TGTGCCAGCTCACTGGGGCTGGCGGACACTGAAGCTTTCTTT.

The V call is TRBV27, the J call TRBJ2-7; TRBD1 agrees at 9 bases. Trimming took 0 bases from V and 6 from J; bases not matched to a gene: 6. Germline CDR1 reads MNHEY; CDR2 reads SMNVEV (reference sequence). CDR3 length: 15 residues. The CDR3 nucleotides read TGTGCCAGCAGTTTATCTTACAGGGGGCGCGGCGAGCAGTACTTC. As protein: CASSLSYRGRGEQYF.

This clone appeared a single time. J is TRBJ2-7 and V is TRBV11-1, with D possibly TRBD1 on 5 matching bases. Germline V CDR1 and CDR2: SGHAT, FQDESV (reference sequence). Trimming took off 3 bases at V and 5 bases at J, with 11 bases between the two ends. There are 13 residues in the CDR3. The CDR3 region has the DNA TGTGCCAGCAGCTTTAAAGGGGTCCACGAGCAGTACTTC. Translated: CASSFKGVHEQYF.

This rearrangement joins TRBV2 to TRBJ2-1, with a weak D call TRBD2 (6 bases). The CDR3 contains 15 residues. Per germline, CDR1 SNHLY and CDR2 FYNNEI. V was trimmed by 8 bases and J by 0 bases, leaving 14 bases between them. The CDR3: CASLWRASSYNEQFF. DNA of the CDR3: TGTGCCAGCCTTTGGAGGGCGAGCTCCTACAATGAGCAGTTCTTC.

CDR3 in DNA: TGCGCCAGCAGCTTGGGACAGGGGGCGCCGGGGACTGAAGCTTTCTTT. It codes for CASSLGQGAPGTEAFF. This chain uses TRBV5-1 with TRBJ1-1, with 10 positions matching TRBD1. Germline values: CDR1 SGHRS, CDR2 YFSETQ. V lost 0 bases, J lost 5 bases, and 7 bases stayed unmatched. The CDR3 spans 16 residues.

The chain recombines TRBV2 with TRBJ1-5; 7 bases match TRBD1. CDR1 and CDR2 (germline): SNHLY, FYNNEI. The CDR3 is 16 amino acids. The V gene end was trimmed by 1 base and the J gene end by 8 bases; junction bases not matched to a gene: 11. The CDR3 reads CASSEGGRGDLEPQHF. CDR3 DNA: TGTGCCAGCAGTGAAGGGGGCAGGGGGGACCTTGAGCCCCAGCATTTT.

This chain connects TRBV7-3 to TRBJ2-1; TRBD2 is a possible D gene (6 bases). Trimming removed 6 bases from V and 7 bases from J, with 10 bases in between. The CDR3 loop spans 12 amino acids. Germline V gene lookup returns CDR1 SGHTA and CDR2 FQGTGA. Written as DNA, the CDR3 is TGTGCCAGCAGTCCGGGGAGGAATGAGCAGTTCTTC. Translating it yields CASSPGRNEQFF.

CDR3 bases: TGTGCCAGCAGTTTTGCGGTACAGGGGGCGAACTATGGCTACACCTTC. Protein: CASSFAVQGANYGYTF. The chain is built from TRBV27 and TRBJ1-2, with TRBD1 matching over 9 bases. The CDR3 runs 16 residues. The ends lost 3 bases at V and 2 bases at J; junction bases unmatched: 7. In germline, CDR1 is MNHEY, CDR2 SMNVEV (reference sequence).

The chain joins TRBV7-2 to TRBJ1-2, with D perhaps matching TRBD1 (6 bases). V was cut by 7 bases and J by 5 bases, with 17 bases left in between. Per germline, CDR1 SGHTA and CDR2 FQGNSA. The CDR3 is 14 residues long. CDR3 amino acids: CASTPDRAPYGYTF. The CDR3 nucleotides read TGTGCCAGCACCCCGGACAGAGCCCCTTATGGCTACACCTTC.

Remarks on this clone: The junction does not match germline at one end; this may be a read error. The genes are TRBV6-4 and TRBJ1-2; 8 bases align to TRBD1. CDR3 size: 16 residues. CDR1 and CDR2 from the germline V gene are MRHNA and SNTAGT. CDR3 in DNA: TGTGCCAGCAGTTACTCGACGGGACAGGAGGGCTATGGCTACACCTTC. Translation: CASSYSTGQEGYGYTF.

This clone was counted a few times. This sequence joins TRBV7-2 and TRBJ2-5; 14 nucleotides match TRBD2. J was trimmed by 7 bases and V by 2 bases; bases with no gene match: 6. Germline lookup yields CDR1 SGHTA and CDR2 FQGNSA. The CDR3 runs 16 residues. CDR3 sequence: CASSLPGGTSGGTQYF. CDR3 bases: TGTGCCAGCAGCTTACCCGGCGGGACTAGCGGGGGGACCCAGTACTTC.